A few counts support the clone carrying this TCR beta chain. This record belongs to a study of spatial heterogeneity in lung cancer. As to time point: sample taken at primary tumor resection. No cells were sorted before sequencing. The whole RNA sequenced was extracted from tumor, nontumor lung or frozen PBMC. The 55 to 90 donors had untreated early-stage non-small cell lung cancer. TCRdb used MiXCR to reprocess the 5' RACE reads, holding one entry per CDR3 protein. In the table there are about 3,800 distinct CDR3 sequences, more than 7% of which are singletons. The receptor was derived from a female donor with early-stage non-small cell lung cancer. The source material was PBMCs, sampled at surgery.

The CDR3 reads CASSVKAYEQYF. For the CDR3, the DNA is TGTGCCAGCAGTGTCAAGGCCTACGAGCAGTACTTC. The chain joins TRBV2 to TRBJ2-7, with unresolved D. CDR3 length equals 12 residues. CDR1 and CDR2 from the germline V gene are SNHLY and FYNNEI. V was trimmed by 4 bases and J by 2 bases, leaving 6 bases between them.